A selection of T cell receptor beta chains follows, all from one sample in a study of human T cells and chemical hapten exposure. MiXCR, applied by TCRdb to the RACE reads, yields one record per CDR3 protein. The sample holds some 97,000 distinct CDR3 sequences, about 28% seen once. This sample comprised whole blood, obtained in connection with sensitization to the hapten diphenylcyclopropenone (DPC). All receptors come from a man aged 40-49 years with alopecia areata. Some clones in this sample may be carry-over from other donors' samples. Each CDR3 is given with its conserved first and last residue. A D gene is named only where the DNA matches it firmly. The listing skips clone size in some rows; elsewhere it reads once, few, many or a size class.

12 TRBJ1-1 TRBV6-1 . . TGTGTCGCCCAAGAGGGGCACCTGATTGGTTTCTTT CVAQEGHLIGFF
16 TRBJ2-3 TRBV5-1 . few TGCGCCAGCAGCTCCGGACTATCGGAGAGCACAGATACGCAGTATTTT CASSSGLSESTDTQYF
10 TRBJ2-7 TRBV6-1 . few TGTGCCAGCAGTTGGGGCGAGCAGTACTTC CASSWGEQYF
13 TRBJ2-4 TRBV20-1 TRBD1 . TGCAGTGCTAGTTGGCAGGGGGAAAACATTCAGTACTTC CSASWQGENIQYF
14 TRBJ1-1 TRBV29-1 . few TGCAGCGTTGATATGAGAGTGCTGAACACTGAAGCTTTCTTT CSVDMRVLNTEAFF
13 TRBJ2-1 TRBV12-3/TRBV12-4 . . TGTGCCAGCAGCCCATCGGGGGACAATGAGCAGTTCTTC CASSPSGDNEQFF
13 TRBJ2-7 TRBV6-5 . . TGTGCCAGCAGTTACAGGGGCAGAATCGAGCAGTACTTC CASSYRGRIEQYF
14 TRBJ2-2 TRBV6-5 . few TGTGCCAGCAGATACAGAGGGGACACCGGGGAGCTGTTTTTT CASRYRGDTGELFF
13 TRBJ2-7 TRBV10-3 . many TGTGCCATCAGTGAGAACAACTCCTACGAGCAGTACTTC CAISENNSYEQYF
18 TRBJ1-5 TRBV20-1 TRBD1 few TGCAGTGCTATTGACCGGGACAGGGACACATTAAGCAATCAGCCCCAGCATTTT CSAIDRDRDTLSNQPQHF
13 TRBJ2-7 TRBV6-5 . few TGTGCCAGCAGCTCTGGCGGGCGCTACGAGCAGTACTTC CASSSGGRYEQYF
15 TRBJ2-7 TRBV15 . . TGTGCCACCAGCAGTGGGGTCAGCGGTAGACCCGAGCAGTACTTC CATSSGVSGRPEQYF
13 TRBJ1-5 TRBV20-1 . few TGCAGTGCTAGAGAGGGATGGAATCAGCCCCAGCATTTT CSAREGWNQPQHF
17 TRBJ2-2 TRBV9 TRBD2 . TGTGCCAGCAGCCTGGGACTAGCGGTCGCGAACACCGGGGAGCTGTTTTTT CASSLGLAVANTGELFF
21 TRBJ2-5 TRBV14 . few TGTGCCAGCAGCCAAGAATTCCGGATCGACACCGCAGGCCCTCATCAAGAGACCCAGTACTTC CASSQEFRIDTAGPHQETQYF
14 TRBJ2-3 TRBV7-9 . few TGTGCCAGCAGCTCTTCTACGGGCGCAGATACGCAGTATTTT CASSSSTGADTQYF
14 TRBJ1-1 TRBV18 . few TGTGCCAGCTCACCACTACTTGAGAACACTGAAGCTTTCTTT CASSPLLENTEAFF
15 TRBJ2-2 TRBV12-3/TRBV12-4 TRBD1 . TGTGCCAGCAGGTCCGGGACAGGGAACACCGGGGAGCTGTTTTTT CASRSGTGNTGELFF
12 TRBJ2-1 TRBV12-3/TRBV12-4 . . TGTGCCAGCAGAAGCTCCTACAATGAGCAGTTCTTC CASRSSYNEQFF
13 TRBJ2-3 TRBV20-1 TRBD2 few TGCAGTGCTAGTATCCTAGCGGGAGGAGAGCAGTATTTT CSASILAGGEQYF
14 TRBJ2-7 TRBV28 . . TGTGCCAGCACCCAGGCGGGGTTTAGCTACGAGCAGTACTTC CASTQAGFSYEQYF
18 TRBJ2-1 TRBV28 TRBD2 few TGTGCCAGCAGTTCTGGGACTAGCGGGGGAAGCTCCTACAATGAGCAGTTCTTC CASSSGTSGGSSYNEQFF
14 TRBJ2-7 TRBV28 . . TGTGCCAGCGGAAAGCGGATATCCTCCTACGAGCAGTACTTC CASGKRISSYEQYF
17 TRBJ2-6 TRBV3-1 . . TGTGCCAGCAGCAATCGACACGTGGGGACTGGGGCCAACGTCCTGACTTTC CASSNRHVGTGANVLTF
13 TRBJ2-3 TRBV11-2 . few TGTGCCAGCAGCTTAAGCCCCACAGATACGCAGTATTTT CASSLSPTDTQYF
13 TRBJ1-5 TRBV4-1 . . TGCGCCAGCAGCCAAGGGCAGAATCAGCCCCAGCATTTT CASSQGQNQPQHF